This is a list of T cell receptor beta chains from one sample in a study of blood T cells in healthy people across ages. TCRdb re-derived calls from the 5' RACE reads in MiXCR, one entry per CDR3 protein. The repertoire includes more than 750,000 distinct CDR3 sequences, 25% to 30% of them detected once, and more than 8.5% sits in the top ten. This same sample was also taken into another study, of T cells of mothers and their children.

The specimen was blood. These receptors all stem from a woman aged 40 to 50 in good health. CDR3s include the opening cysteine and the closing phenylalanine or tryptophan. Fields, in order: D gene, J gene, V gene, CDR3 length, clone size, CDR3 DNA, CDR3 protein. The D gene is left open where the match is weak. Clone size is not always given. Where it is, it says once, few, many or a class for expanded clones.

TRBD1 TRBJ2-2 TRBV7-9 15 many TGTGCCAGCAGCTGGGGACAGGGGAGAACCGGGGAGCTGTTTTTT CASSWGQGRTGELFF
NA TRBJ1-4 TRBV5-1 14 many TGCGCCAGCTCTCTTCGGGGGGTTCGCGAAAAACTGTTTTTT CASSLRGVREKLFF
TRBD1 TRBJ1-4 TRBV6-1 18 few TGTGCCAGCAGGCACTACCCGGGACAGGGGGCGGTTAATGAAAAACTGTTTTTT CASRHYPGQGAVNEKLFF
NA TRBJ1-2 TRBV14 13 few TGTGCCAGCAGCCAAGGGCCAGGGCGTGGCTACACCTTC CASSQGPGRGYTF
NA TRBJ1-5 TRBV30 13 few TGTGCCTGGAGGGAGCATCCAGGTCAGCCCCAGCATTTT CAWREHPGQPQHF
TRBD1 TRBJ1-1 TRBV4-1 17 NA TGCGCCAGCAGCCAAGAAAGGGCCGGGACAGGGTCATCCAAAGCTTTCTTT CASSQERAGTGSSKAFF
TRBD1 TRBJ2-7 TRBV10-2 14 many TGCGCCAGCAGGGACAGGGGACCTTCCTACGAGCAGTACTTC CASRDRGPSYEQYF
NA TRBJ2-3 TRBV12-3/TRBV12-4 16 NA TGTGCCAGCACCCTGCTGGGGTCGATGATTGCAGATACGCAGTATTTT CASTLLGSMIADTQYF
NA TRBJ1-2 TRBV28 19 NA TGTGCCACTCAATCTATCGGACCACAAGGACAGCTATTTAACTATGGCTACACCTTC CATQSIGPQGQLFNYGYTF
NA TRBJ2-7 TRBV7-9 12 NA TGTGCCAGCAGCCTCCAGGGAGCCGAGCAGTACTTC CASSLQGAEQYF
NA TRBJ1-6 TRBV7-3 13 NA TGTGCCAGCAGCACAAGCCGGGACAATCCCCTCCACTTT CASSTSRDNPLHF
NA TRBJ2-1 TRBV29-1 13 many TGCAGCGTTGACAGGGAGCCAGGTAATGAGCAGTTCTTC CSVDREPGNEQFF
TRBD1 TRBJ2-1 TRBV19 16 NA TGTGCCAGTAGAGGATCCGGGACAGGGAAAAAAAATGAGCAGTTCTTC CASRGSGTGKKNEQFF
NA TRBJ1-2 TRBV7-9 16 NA TGTGCCAGCAGCTTAGCGGAGGCCAGGGGAGGAGATGGCTACACCTTC CASSLAEARGGDGYTF
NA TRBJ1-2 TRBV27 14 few TGTGCCAGCAGTTTCGCCGGCCCTGGCTATGGCTACACCTTC CASSFAGPGYGYTF
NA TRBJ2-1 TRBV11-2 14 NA TGTGCCAGCAGCTTAGGGGCGGGGTGGGATGAGCAGTTCTTC CASSLGAGWDEQFF
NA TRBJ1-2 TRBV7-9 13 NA NA CASSPGGVYGCTF
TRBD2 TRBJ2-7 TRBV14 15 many TGTGCCAGCAGCCCCTTGGGGGGGAATTCCTACGAGCAGTACTTC CASSPLGGNSYEQYF
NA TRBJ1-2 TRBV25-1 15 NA TGTGCCAGCAGTGAATTCCCGGGGGAAAGCTATGGCTACACCTTC CASSEFPGESYGYTF
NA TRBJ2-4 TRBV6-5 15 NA TGTGCCGGCGGGCTTTTAGGGGGAGGCAAAAACATTCAGTACTTC CAGGLLGGGKNIQYF
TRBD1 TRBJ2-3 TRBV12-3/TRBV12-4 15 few TGTGCCAGCAGCCCACAGGGGGTAAGCACAGATACGCAGTATTTT CASSPQGVSTDTQYF
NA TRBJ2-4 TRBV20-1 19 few TGCAGTGCTAGAGATAGTCGGCGGCGGGACCTAATAGCCAAAAACATTCAGTACTTC CSARDSRRRDLIAKNIQYF
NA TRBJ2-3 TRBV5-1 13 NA TGCGCCAACAGCTCGACTGTCACAGATACGCAGTATTTT CANSSTVTDTQYF
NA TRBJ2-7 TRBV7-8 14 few TGTGCCAGCAGCTTAGGTGGCAAGAACTACGAGCAGTACTTC CASSLGGKNYEQYF
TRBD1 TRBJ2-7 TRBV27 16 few TGTGCCAGCAGTTTTGGACTCGGGACAGGGTTAAGAGAGCAGTACTTC CASSFGLGTGLREQYF
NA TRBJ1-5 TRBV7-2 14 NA TGTGCCAGCAGCTTGCACTTACAGGGTCGGCCCCAGCATTTT CASSLHLQGRPQHF
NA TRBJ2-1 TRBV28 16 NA TGTGCCAGCAGTTTATGGTCAGGGAGCTCCTGCAATGAGCAGTTCTTC CASSLWSGSSCNEQFF
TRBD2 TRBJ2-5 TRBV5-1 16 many TGCGCCAGCAGCCCCGGGACTAGCGGGGGGGAAGAGACCCAGTACTTC CASSPGTSGGEETQYF
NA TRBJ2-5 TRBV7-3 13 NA TGTGCCAGCAGCTTAGACGGGGGGCTGACCCAGTACTTC CASSLDGGLTQYF
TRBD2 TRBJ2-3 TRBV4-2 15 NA TGTGCCAACAGCCGTATGCGGGGGGTCTCAGATACGCGGTATTTT CANSRMRGVSDTRYF
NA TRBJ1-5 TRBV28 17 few TGTGCCAGCAGCCCCGAGAAACAGGGCGTAGGCAATCAGCCCCAGCATTTT CASSPEKQGVGNQPQHF
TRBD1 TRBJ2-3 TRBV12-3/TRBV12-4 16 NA TGTGCCAGCAGTTTAAGGGCAGGGGGCCCCACAGATACGCAGTATTTT CASSLRAGGPTDTQYF
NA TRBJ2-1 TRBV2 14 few TGTGCCAGCAGTGAACGGGGGTATCGAAATGAGCAGTTCTTC CASSERGYRNEQFF
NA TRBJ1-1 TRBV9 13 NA TGTGCCAGCACGTGGGGGAAGAACACTGAAGCTTTCTTT CASTWGKNTEAFF
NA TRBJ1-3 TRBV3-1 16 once TGTGCCAGCAGCCAGGGGACGTCCCTGTCTGGAAACACCATATATTTT CASSQGTSLSGNTIYF
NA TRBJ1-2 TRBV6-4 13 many TGTGCCAGCAGTGGCGGGCCTAACTATGGCTACACCTTC CASSGGPNYGYTF
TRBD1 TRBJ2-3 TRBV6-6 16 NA TGTGCCAGCAGATCACCGGGACAGGGGATTACAGATACGCAGTATTTT CASRSPGQGITDTQYF
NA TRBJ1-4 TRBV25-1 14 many TGTGCCAGCAGTGATTTCGGGGGCGGCGAAAAACTGTTTTTT CASSDFGGGEKLFF
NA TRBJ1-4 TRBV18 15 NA TGTGCCAGCTCACCACCGGGGGTCCCTAATGAAAAACTGTTTTTT CASSPPGVPNEKLFF
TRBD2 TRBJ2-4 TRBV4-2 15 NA TGTGCCAGCAGCCCGGTCGGGGGGGGCCGTCTTATTCAGTACTTC CASSPVGGGRLIQYF
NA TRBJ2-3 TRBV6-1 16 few TGTGCCAGCAGTTCCCCCGACAGGACCCCCACAGATACGCAGTATTTT CASSSPDRTPTDTQYF
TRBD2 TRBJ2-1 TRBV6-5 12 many TGTGCCAGCGGACTAGCGGGCGATGAGCAGTTCTTC CASGLAGDEQFF
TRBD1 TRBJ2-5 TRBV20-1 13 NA TGCAGTGCTGGAGTCCAGGGGGCGAAAGAGCAGTACTTC CSAGVQGAKEQYF
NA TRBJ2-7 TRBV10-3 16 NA TGTGCCATCAGTGAGTCCGTGGGGACGGCCTTGAGTGAGCAGTACTTC CAISESVGTALSEQYF
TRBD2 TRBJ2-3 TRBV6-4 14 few TGTGCCAGTTCTTCTAGCGGGGCCACAGATACGCAGTATTTT CASSSSGATDTQYF